This T cell receptor (beta chain) was obtained from a study of T cells after yellow fever vaccination. A 5'RACE template-switching step, the method used to make TCR cDNA, added a universal primer site and UMIs. From the 5' RACE reads, TCRdb called clonotypes with MiXCR, one entry per CDR3 protein. This table holds 400,000 to 450,000 distinct CDR3 sequences, 15% to 20% found once. This clonotype is a singleton in its sample. As yet, its antigen is unknown. Study results and caveats: Reappearance after the booster was seen for most primary-vaccination clones, at 96% CD4 and 70% to 90% CD8.

The sequence came from a man between 18 and 35 years old who received the YFV17D yellow fever vaccine. The sample here was PBMCs, taken before the yellow fever booster vaccination.

In DNA, the CDR3 is TGCAGCGTTGATTGGAGGGTAACTGAAGCTTTCTTT. This encodes CSVDWRVTEAFF. This chain links TRBV29-1 with TRBJ1-1; no definite D call. Trimming left V 3 bases short and J 5 bases short, with 10 bases between. This CDR3 is built from 12 residues. In germline, CDR1 is SQVTM, CDR2 ANQGSEA.